The 9 T cell receptor beta chains below all came from one sample that was sequenced in a study of T cell responses to AZD1222 COVID-19 vaccine. Produced via immunoSEQ multiplex PCR; TCRdb's table is partial and in-frame only. With some 150,000 clones in the sample, the ten largest clones hold about 2.2%. Sequencing was performed on peripheral blood. The receptors derive from an adult in good health.

The chain couples TRBV6-4 to TRBJ1-2; D may be TRBD1 (6 bases). V lost 5 bases and J lost 3, with 22 bases in between. The CDR3 consists of 17 residues. Germline assignment: CDR1 MRHNA and CDR2 SNTAGT. The CDR3 here is CASSRFSGTMEHYGYTF. The DNA of the CDR3 is TGTGCCAGCAGTCGATTCTCCGGGACAATGGAACACTATGGCTACACCTTC.

The genes are TRBV5-5 and TRBJ1-1; D uncertain. Trimming pared 2 bases from V and 2 bases from J, leaving 7 bases between. The CDR3 is 13 amino acids. CDR1 is SGHKS, CDR2 YYEKEE, per germline (reference sequence). The CDR3 protein is CASSFKFNTEAFF. DNA of the CDR3: TGTGCCAGCAGCTTCAAATTTAACACTGAAGCTTTCTTT.

This chain joins TRBV5-6 and TRBJ2-7, with D tentatively TRBD2 (6 bases). From germline, CDR1 is SGHDT and CDR2 YYEEEE. V dropped 4 bases and J dropped 3 bases, with 14 bases sitting between them. This CDR3 is built from 14 residues. CDR3 nucleotide sequence: TGTGCCAGCAGCCCGGACTACGGGAACTACGAGCAGTACTTC. Protein sequence: CASSPDYGNYEQYF.

The chain employs TRBV4-1 and TRBJ1-5, with D unclear. The CDR3 loop spans 17 amino acids. V was cut by 1 base and J by 5 bases, with 18 bases left in between. Germline values: CDR1 MGHRA, CDR2 YSYEKL. The CDR3 bases are TGCGCCAGCAGCCAAGGCGGCGGGGATCATGCCGATCAGCCCCAGCATTTT. This sequence encodes CASSQGGGDHADQPQHF.

The V gene is TRBV7-2, the J gene TRBJ1-1; a possible D gene is TRBD1 (5 bases). The CDR3 consists of 12 residues. The V end was cut by 2 bases, the J end by 10 bases, with 11 bases between. The germline V gene encodes CDR1 SGHTA and CDR2 FQGNSA. DNA for the CDR3: TGTGCCAGCAGCTTATTAGCGGGGGGAGCTTTCTTT. This codes for CASSLLAGGAFF.

This chain uses TRBV7-2 with TRBJ1-2; D is unclear. Per germline, CDR1 SGHTA and CDR2 FQGNSA. The CDR3 runs to 12 residues. The V and J ends lost 1 base and 4 bases respectively, with 4 bases between them. CDR3 coding DNA: TGTGCCAGCAGCTTAGGGGTCTATGGCTACACCTTC. Translating gives CASSLGVYGYTF.

The gene calls are TRBV13 and TRBJ2-1, with 11 bases identical to TRBD2. The CDR3 length is 14 residues. Germline trimming cut 6 bases from V and 15 bases from J; bases unmatched to any gene: 13. Germline-derived CDR1 and CDR2 are PRHDT and FYEKMQ (reference sequence). The chain's CDR3 is CASRPTSGGPRWFF. The CDR3 coding sequence is TGTGCCAGCAGGCCTACTAGCGGGGGCCCCCGATGGTTCTTC.

The rearrangement joins TRBV11-3 to TRBJ2-1; a weak D match, TRBD2 (6 bases). V lost 5 bases to trimming and J lost 8 bases, with 16 bases between them. The CDR3 sequence is 14 residues long. Germline CDR1 and CDR2: SGHNT and YENEEA. The DNA for the CDR3 is TGTGCCAGCAGCGTACGGTCGGGGGACGATGAGCAGTTCTTC. Encoded protein: CASSVRSGDDEQFF.

The CDR3 loop is CASSQGTDQETQYF. The CDR3 coding sequence is TGTGCCAGCTCTCAGGGGACGGACCAAGAGACCCAGTACTTC. This rearrangement joins TRBV18 to TRBJ2-5; weak D call: TRBD1 (6 bases). Germline assignment: CDR1 KGHSH and CDR2 LQKENI. The CDR3 covers 14 residues. V was shortened by 6 bases and J by 0 bases, with 11 bases between the two germline ends. The variable domain in full, completed from reference TRBV18 and TRBJ2-5, reads NAGVMQNPRHLVRRRGQEARLRCSPMKGHSHVYWYRQLPEEGLKFMVYLQKENIIDESGMPKERFSAEFPKEGPSILRIQQVVRGDSAAYFCASSQGTDQETQYFGPGTRLLVL.